This entry describes one T cell receptor beta chain. Using immunoSEQ multiplex PCR, the repertoire was profiled, and TCRdb retains in-frame clones only, with some absent. The sample includes about 92,000 clones, 80% of them seen just once. These data are taken from a study of blood T cell repertoires in COVID-19. V lost 4 bases, J lost 2 bases, and 7 bases stayed unmatched. Germline CDR1 and CDR2: MGHRA and YSYEKL. There are 15 residues in the CDR3. The V and J genes are TRBV4-1 and TRBJ2-7, with TRBD1 identical over 8 bases. The sequencing sample was made of peripheral blood. The sequence derives from a woman between 70 and 85 years old with acute or convalescent COVID-19. This chain's CDR3 is CASSLLLTGAYEQYF. CDR3 in DNA: TGCGCCAGCAGCCTCTTACTGACAGGGGCCTACGAGCAGTACTTC.